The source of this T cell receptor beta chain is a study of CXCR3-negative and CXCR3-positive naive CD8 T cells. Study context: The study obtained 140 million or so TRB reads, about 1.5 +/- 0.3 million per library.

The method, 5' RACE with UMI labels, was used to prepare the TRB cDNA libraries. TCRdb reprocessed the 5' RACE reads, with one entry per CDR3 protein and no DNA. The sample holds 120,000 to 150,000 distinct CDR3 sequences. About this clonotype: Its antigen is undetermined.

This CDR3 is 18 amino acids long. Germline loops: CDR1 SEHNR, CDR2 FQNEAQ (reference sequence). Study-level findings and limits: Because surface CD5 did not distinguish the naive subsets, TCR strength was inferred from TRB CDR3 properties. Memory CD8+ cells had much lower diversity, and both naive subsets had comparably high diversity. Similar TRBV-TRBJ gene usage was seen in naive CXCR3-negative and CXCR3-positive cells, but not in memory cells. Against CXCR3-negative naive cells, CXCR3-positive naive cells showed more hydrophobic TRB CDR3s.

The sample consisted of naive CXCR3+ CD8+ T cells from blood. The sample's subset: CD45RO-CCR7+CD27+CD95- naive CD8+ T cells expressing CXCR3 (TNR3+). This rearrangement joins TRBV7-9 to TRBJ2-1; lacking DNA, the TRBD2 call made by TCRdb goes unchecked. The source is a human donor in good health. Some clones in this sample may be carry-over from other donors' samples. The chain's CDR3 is CASSPGTSGRTPYNEQFF.